A selection of T cell receptor beta chains follows, all from one sample in a study of metastatic and nonmetastatic thyroid tumors. TCRdb re-called clones via MiXCR from the PCR reads. This table has around 27,000 clones, more than 12% appearing once. Sequenced: blood. The receptors derive from a female donor with papillary thyroid cancer or a benign thyroid nodule (not recorded which). Some clones in this sample may be carry-over from other donors' samples. Both conserved end residues are part of each CDR3. The D gene is left open where the match is weak. Some rows have no size entry. The others give once, few or many, or a class for an expanded clone.

d_call clone_size j_call v_call cdr3_aa cdr3_nt
NA medium-sized TRBJ2-7 TRBV6-2/TRBV6-3 CASSPPASRGSYYEQYF TGTGCCAGCAGCCCCCCGGCCAGCAGGGGATCTTACTACGAGCAGTACTTC
NA many TRBJ2-3 TRBV28 CASSLPRSTDTQYF TGTGCCAGCAGTTTACCCCGCAGCACAGATACGCAGTATTTT
TRBD2 many TRBJ2-2 TRBV14 CASSQRTSGSINTGELFF TGTGCCAGCAGCCAAAGAACTAGCGGGAGTATAAACACCGGGGAGCTGTTTTTT
TRBD2 many TRBJ2-1 TRBV28 CASSPPGLPSYNEQFF TGTGCCAGCAGTCCTCCGGGACTACCTTCCTACAATGAGCAGTTCTTC
TRBD1 many TRBJ1-1 TRBV19 CASSLGQGAEAFF TGTGCCAGTAGCCTGGGACAGGGGGCCGAAGCTTTCTTT
TRBD2 many TRBJ2-5 TRBV29-1 CSGYSGRAWETQYF TGCAGCGGTTATAGCGGGAGGGCCTGGGAGACCCAGTACTTC
TRBD2 NA TRBJ2-2 TRBV20-1 CSATDRGVLTGELFF TGCAGTGCTACTGACCGGGGGGTCCTCACCGGGGAGCTGTTTTTT
NA NA TRBJ2-3 TRBV2 CASKKELAGADTQYF TGTGCCAGCAAGAAGGAACTAGCAGGGGCCGATACGCAGTATTTT
NA many TRBJ1-2 TRBV12-3/TRBV12-4 CASSRGVVYGYTF TGTGCCAGCAGTCGGGGCGTGGTCTATGGCTACACCTTC
TRBD1 many TRBJ2-5 TRBV27 CASSSRTGLKTQYF TGTGCCAGCAGTTCCCGGACAGGGCTGAAGACCCAGTACTTC
NA few TRBJ2-2 TRBV28 CASSPWRATWELFF TGTGCCAGCAGCCCTTGGAGAGCCACCTGGGAGCTGTTTTTT
TRBD1 few TRBJ2-6 TRBV28 CASRLDRVAGENVLTF TGTGCCAGCAGACTAGACAGGGTCGCTGGGGAAAACGTCCTGACTTTC
NA medium-sized TRBJ1-6 TRBV4-3 CASSQVPSVSPLHF TGCGCCAGCAGCCAAGTCCCTTCGGTTTCACCCCTCCACTTT
NA many TRBJ2-3 TRBV20-1 CSARGTAASTDTQYF TGCAGTGCTAGGGGGACTGCCGCTAGCACAGATACGCAGTATTTT
NA many TRBJ1-5 TRBV7-2 CASSLRDSNQPQHF TGTGCCAGCAGCTTACGGGATAGCAATCAGCCCCAGCATTTT
NA many TRBJ2-2 TRBV30 CAWTGFGELFF TGTGCCTGGACAGGGTTTGGGGAGCTGTTTTTT
TRBD2 many TRBJ2-3 TRBV5-6 CASSLAGGYTQYF TGTGCCAGCAGCCTAGCGGGAGGATATACGCAGTATTTT
TRBD1 medium-sized TRBJ2-7 TRBV28 CASRKDRVSSYEQYF TGTGCCAGCAGAAAAGACAGGGTCAGCTCCTACGAGCAGTACTTC
TRBD1 medium-sized TRBJ2-7 TRBV6-1 CASSLGTGNLYEQYF TGTGCCAGCAGTCTGGGGACAGGGAACCTCTACGAGCAGTACTTC
NA many TRBJ2-2 TRBV28 CASSQTGSTGELFF TGTGCCAGCAGTCAAACAGGATCCACCGGGGAGCTGTTTTTT
NA NA TRBJ2-3 TRBV11-2 CASSLVSPVWEDTQYF TGTGCCAGCAGCTTAGTATCACCAGTGTGGGAGGATACGCAGTATTTT
NA many TRBJ2-2 TRBV27 CASSLSDTGELFF TGTGCCAGCAGTTTATCCGACACCGGGGAGCTGTTTTTT
NA many TRBJ1-1 TRBV28 CASSLWEGNTEAFF TGTGCCAGCAGTTTATGGGAGGGAAACACTGAAGCTTTCTTT